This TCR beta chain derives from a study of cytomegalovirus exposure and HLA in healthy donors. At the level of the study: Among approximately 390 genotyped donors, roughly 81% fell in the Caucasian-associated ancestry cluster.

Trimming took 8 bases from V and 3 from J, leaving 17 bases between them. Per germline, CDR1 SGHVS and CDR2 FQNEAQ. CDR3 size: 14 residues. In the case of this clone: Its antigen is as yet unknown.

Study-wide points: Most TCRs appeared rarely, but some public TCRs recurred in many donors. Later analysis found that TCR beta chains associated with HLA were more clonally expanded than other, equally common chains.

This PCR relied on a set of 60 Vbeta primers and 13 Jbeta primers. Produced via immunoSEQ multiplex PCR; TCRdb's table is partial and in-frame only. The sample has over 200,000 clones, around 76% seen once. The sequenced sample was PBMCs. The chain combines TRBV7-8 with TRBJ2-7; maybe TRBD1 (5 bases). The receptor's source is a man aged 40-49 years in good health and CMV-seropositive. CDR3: CASCDRPGNYEQYF. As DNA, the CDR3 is TGTGCCAGCTGTGATAGGCCAGGGAACTACGAGCAGTACTTC.